Below, 2 T cell receptor beta chains from the same sample are listed, as sequenced in a study of shared T cell receptors in the human thymus. Sequencing used immunoSEQ multiplex PCR; TCRdb keeps in-frame clones, though not all of them. The repertoire includes about 660,000 clones, approximately 88% of them detected once, and 0.0095% to 0.011% sits in the top ten. The same sample was also studied in work on human thymus T cells.

What was sequenced was thymocytes. The receptors were sampled from a boy in the first two years of life with a congenital heart defect.

The rearrangement uses TRBV27 and TRBJ1-4; D is unclear. The CDR3 totals 12 residues. V was clipped by 5 bases and J by 8 bases, with 9 bases between them. Germline CDR1 MNHEY, CDR2 SMNVEV (reference sequence). The CDR3 loop is CASSPGREKLFF. In DNA, the CDR3 is TGTGCCAGCAGTCCGGGGAGGGAAAAACTGTTTTTT.

This clone has just one count. The chain uses TRBV5-4 and TRBJ2-2, with D perhaps TRBD1 (6 bases). The CDR3 runs 16 residues. Germline assignment: CDR1 SGHNT and CDR2 YYREEE (reference sequence). Between the trimmed V and J ends, which lost 2 bases and 1 base, there was a span of 12 bases. DNA for the CDR3: TGTGCCAGCAGCTTTTCCGCACAGGGGAACACCGGGGAGCTGTTTTTT. Its protein is CASSFSAQGNTGELFF.